A selection of T cell receptor beta chains follows, all from one sample in a study of response to subunit inactivated influenza vaccine. TCRdb reprocessed the RT-PCR reads with MiXCR, giving one entry per CDR3 protein. The data show 540,000 or so distinct CDR3 sequences, roughly 13% seen once. Sequencing used PBMCs from blood, obtained roughly 46 days after vaccination. The receptors stem from a man aged 50 to 60 who received an inactivated influenza vaccine. Both conserved end residues are part of each CDR3.

j_call v_call cdr3_aa
TRBJ2-3 TRBV3-1 CASSPGTGTDTQYF
TRBJ1-4 TRBV10-3 CAISESGTLNEKLFF
TRBJ2-6 TRBV6-5 CASSYGQTGANVLTF
TRBJ1-4 TRBV4-3 CASSQVGANEKLFF
TRBJ1-4 TRBV3-1 CASSPLGDGGSKLFF
TRBJ2-5 TRBV5-1 CASSMDRVSETQYF
TRBJ1-6 TRBV9 CASSVGGQGENSPLHF
TRBJ2-1 TRBV5-4 CASSLWGGSYNEQFF
TRBJ2-1 TRBV5-1 CASSLVPGQGIDEQFF
TRBJ1-5 TRBV21-1 CASNRVRIGAGQPQHF